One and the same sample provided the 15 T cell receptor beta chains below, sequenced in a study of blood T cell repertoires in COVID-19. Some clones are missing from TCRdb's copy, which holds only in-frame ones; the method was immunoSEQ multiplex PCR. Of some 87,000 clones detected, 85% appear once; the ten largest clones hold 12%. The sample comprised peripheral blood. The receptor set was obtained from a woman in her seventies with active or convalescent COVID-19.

The CDR3 nucleotides are TGCGCCAGCAGCTCCTCAGGGGGGATCACAGATACGCAGTATTTT. This encodes CASSSSGGITDTQYF. This chain uses TRBV5-1 with TRBJ2-3, with D possibly TRBD1 on 7 matching bases. CDR1 and CDR2 (germline): SGHRS, YFSETQ. The CDR3 runs 15 residues. V was pared by 3 bases and J by 2 bases, with 13 bases between.

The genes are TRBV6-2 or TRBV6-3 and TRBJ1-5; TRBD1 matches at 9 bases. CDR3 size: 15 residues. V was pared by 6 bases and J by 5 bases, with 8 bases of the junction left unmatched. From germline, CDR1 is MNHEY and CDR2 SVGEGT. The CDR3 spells CASSFTGGADQPQHF. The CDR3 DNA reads TGTGCCAGCAGCTTTACAGGGGGCGCCGATCAGCCCCAGCATTTT.

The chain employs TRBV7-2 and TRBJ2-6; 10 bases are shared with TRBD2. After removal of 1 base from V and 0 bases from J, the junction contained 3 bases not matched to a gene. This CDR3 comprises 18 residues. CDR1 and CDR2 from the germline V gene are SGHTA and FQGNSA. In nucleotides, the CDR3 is TGTGCCAGCAGCTTAGTTAGCGGGGGGCGCTCTGGGGCCAACGTCCTGACTTTC. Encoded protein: CASSLVSGGRSGANVLTF.

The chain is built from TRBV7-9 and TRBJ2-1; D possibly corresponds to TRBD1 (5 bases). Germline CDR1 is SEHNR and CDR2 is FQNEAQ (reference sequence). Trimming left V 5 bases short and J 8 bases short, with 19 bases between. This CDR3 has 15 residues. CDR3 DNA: TGTGCCAGCAGCCCAGTTGGGGCTAGGGGCCATGAGCAGTTCTTC. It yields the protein CASSPVGARGHEQFF.

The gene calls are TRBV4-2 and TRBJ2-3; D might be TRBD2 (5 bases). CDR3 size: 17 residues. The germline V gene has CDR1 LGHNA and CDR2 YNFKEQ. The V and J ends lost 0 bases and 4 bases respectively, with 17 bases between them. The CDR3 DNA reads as TGTGCCAGCAGCCAAGAGTCCCAAGGCGGAGGATCAGATACGCAGTATTTT. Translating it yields CASSQESQGGGSDTQYF.

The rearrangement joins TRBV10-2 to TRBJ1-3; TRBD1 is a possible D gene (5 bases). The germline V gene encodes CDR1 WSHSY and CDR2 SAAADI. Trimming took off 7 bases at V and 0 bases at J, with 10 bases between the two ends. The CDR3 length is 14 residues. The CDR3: CASKVGGSGNTIYF. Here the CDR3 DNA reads TGCGCCAGCAAGGTGGGGGGCTCTGGAAACACCATATATTTT.

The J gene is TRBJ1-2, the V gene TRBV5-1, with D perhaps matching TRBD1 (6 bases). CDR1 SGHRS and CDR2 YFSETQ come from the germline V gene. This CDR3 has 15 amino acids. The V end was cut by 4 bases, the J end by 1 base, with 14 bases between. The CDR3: CASSRQGQFNYGYTF. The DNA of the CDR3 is TGCGCCAGCAGCCGGCAAGGACAGTTTAACTATGGCTACACCTTC.

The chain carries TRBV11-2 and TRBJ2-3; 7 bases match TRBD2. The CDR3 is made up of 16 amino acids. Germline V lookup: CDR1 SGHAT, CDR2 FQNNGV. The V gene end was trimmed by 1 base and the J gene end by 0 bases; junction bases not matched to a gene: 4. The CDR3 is CASSLGASGSTDTQYF. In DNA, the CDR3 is TGTGCCAGCAGCTTAGGGGCTAGCGGCAGCACAGATACGCAGTATTTT.

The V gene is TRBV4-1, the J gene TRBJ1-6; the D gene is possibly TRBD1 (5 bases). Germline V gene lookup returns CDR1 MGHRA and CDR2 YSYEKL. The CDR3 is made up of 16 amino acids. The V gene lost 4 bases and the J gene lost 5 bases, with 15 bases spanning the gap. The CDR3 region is CASSRQQTIDNSPLHF. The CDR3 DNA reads TGCGCCAGCAGCCGACAGCAAACAATTGATAATTCACCCCTCCACTTT.

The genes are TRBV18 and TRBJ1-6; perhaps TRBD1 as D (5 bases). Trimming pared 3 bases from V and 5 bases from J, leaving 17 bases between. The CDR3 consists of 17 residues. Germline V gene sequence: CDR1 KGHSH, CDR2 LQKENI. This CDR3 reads CASSPTSGTSNNSPLHF. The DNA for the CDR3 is TGTGCCAGCTCACCTACCTCGGGGACTTCCAATAATTCACCCCTCCACTTT.

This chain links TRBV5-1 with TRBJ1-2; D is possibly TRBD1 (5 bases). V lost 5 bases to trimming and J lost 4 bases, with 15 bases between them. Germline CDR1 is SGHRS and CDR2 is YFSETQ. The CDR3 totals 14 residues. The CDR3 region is CASRETASSYGYTF. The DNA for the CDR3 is TGCGCCAGCAGGGAGACAGCTTCAAGCTATGGCTACACCTTC. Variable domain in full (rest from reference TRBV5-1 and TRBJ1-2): KAGVTQTPRYLIKTRGQQVTLSCSPISGHRSVSWYQQTPGQGLQFLFEYFSETQRNKGNFPGRFSGRQFSNSRSEMNVSTLELGDSALYLCASRETASSYGYTFGSGTRLTVV.

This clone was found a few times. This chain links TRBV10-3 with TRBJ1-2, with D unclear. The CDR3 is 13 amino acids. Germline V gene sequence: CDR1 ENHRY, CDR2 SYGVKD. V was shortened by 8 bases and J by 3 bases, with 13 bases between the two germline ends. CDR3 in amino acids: CAILEGSDYGYTF. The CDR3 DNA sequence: TGTGCCATCTTGGAGGGCTCGGACTATGGCTACACCTTC.

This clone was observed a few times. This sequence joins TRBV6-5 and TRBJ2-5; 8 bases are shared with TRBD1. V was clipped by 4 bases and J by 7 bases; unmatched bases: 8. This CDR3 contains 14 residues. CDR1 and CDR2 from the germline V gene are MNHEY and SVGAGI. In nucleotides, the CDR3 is TGTGCCAGCAGTTCTGACAGGGGCCTAGGGACCCAGTACTTC. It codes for CASSSDRGLGTQYF.

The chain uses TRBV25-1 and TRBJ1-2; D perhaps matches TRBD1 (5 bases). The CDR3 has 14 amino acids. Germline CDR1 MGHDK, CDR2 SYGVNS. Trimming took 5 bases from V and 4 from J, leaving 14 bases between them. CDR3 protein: CASSSQGRTYGYTF. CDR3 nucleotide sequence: TGTGCCAGCAGTTCCCAGGGAAGAACCTATGGCTACACCTTC.

CDR3 sequence reads: CASSSRRRDNSNQPQHF. The CDR3, as DNA: TGTGCCAGCAGCTCGAGAAGGCGGGATAATAGCAATCAGCCCCAGCATTTT. The chain combines TRBV6-7 with TRBJ1-5; D not certain. TRBV6-7 is treated as an ORF (open reading frame) with a function not yet certain. Deletions cut 6 bases from V and 0 bases from J, with 18 bases between. The CDR3 totals 17 residues.